This T cell receptor beta chain was identified during a study of T cell responses to AZD1222 COVID-19 vaccine. Regarding the study as a whole: Possibly, clonal diversity was underestimated; donors were largely white British and included more females. Repertoires in all cases were sampled only once the peak T cell response had passed.

The CDR3 totals 15 residues. Germline CDR1 LGHDT, CDR2 YNNKEL (reference sequence). The V and J ends lost 5 bases and 8 bases respectively, with 18 bases between them. Pooling of second doses given at about 4 or about 12 weeks was done. Profiled with immunoSEQ multiplex PCR; TCRdb holds only in-frame clones, not every one. The table includes 140,000 to 150,000 clones, roughly 93% detected once. With respect to this clone: The target antigen is unknown.

This chain uses TRBV3-1 (or the pseudogene TRBV3-2) with TRBJ1-4, with D possibly being TRBD1 (6 bases). Sequences were derived from peripheral blood, sampled 28 days after the second AZD1222 dose. This receptor was obtained from an adult who received the AZD1222 COVID-19 vaccine. The CDR3 DNA reads TGTGCCAGCAGCACCCCACAGGGCTTGGAGGAAAAACTGTTTTTT. The encoded protein is CASSTPQGLEEKLFF.